Following are 20 T cell receptor beta chains from one sample sequenced in a study of T cells in Graves' hyperthyroidism and ophthalmopathy. Authors of the study amplified TCR beta CDR3 regions from RNA transcripts. TCR CDR3 underwent first-round RT-PCR with the HTBI primer set. TCRdb independently ran MiXCR on the multiplex PCR reads; one entry per CDR3 protein. The sample lists fewer than 650,000 distinct CDR3 sequences; 13% to 15% were seen once. Specimen: blood. These receptors all come from a young woman with Graves' ophthalmopathy.

As regards this clonotype: This sequence may be a read error, since a much larger clone differs from it by one base. The J gene is TRBJ1-6, the V gene TRBV12-3 or TRBV12-4; D uncertain. V gave up 2 bases and J gave up 4 bases, with 3 bases separating them. This CDR3 region has 13 residues. The CDR3 DNA reads TGTGCCAGCAGTTTAAATTATAATTCACCCCTCCACTTT. This encodes CASSLNYNSPLHF.

This rearrangement joins TRBV4-2 to TRBJ2-2; the match to TRBD1 covers 8 bases. CDR1 and CDR2 (germline): LGHNA, YNFKEQ. This CDR3 contains 16 residues. The V gene end was trimmed by 1 base and the J gene end by 4 bases; junction bases not matched to a gene: 5. The CDR3 loop reads CASSQGQGAATGELFF. Written as DNA, the CDR3 is TGTGCCAGCAGCCAAGGGCAGGGGGCGGCCACCGGGGAGCTGTTTTTT.

The V call is TRBV14, the J call TRBJ2-7; D is possibly TRBD1 (6 bases). The V end lost 5 bases, the J end lost 2 bases, and 13 bases lay between the germline ends. The CDR3 is made up of 14 amino acids. Germline CDR1 reads SGHDN; CDR2 reads FVKESK. The CDR3 DNA is TGTGCCAGCAGCACCTGGACAGCCGCCTACGAGCAGTACTTC. This sequence encodes CASSTWTAAYEQYF.

This clonotype has ten or more counts. The rearrangement joins TRBV6-1 to TRBJ2-4, with D uncertain. The CDR3 covers 14 residues. V gave up 6 bases and J gave up 1 base, with 10 bases separating them. The germline CDR1 and CDR2 sequences are MNHNS and SASEGT. CDR3: CASRPPQAKNIQYF. CDR3 DNA sequence: TGTGCCAGCAGACCCCCACAGGCCAAAAACATTCAGTACTTC.

This chain uses TRBV4-2 with TRBJ2-2, with D tentatively TRBD2 (6 bases). Trimming removed 3 bases at V and 4 bases at J, with 12 bases between. This CDR3 is built from 15 residues. Germline V gene lookup returns CDR1 LGHNA and CDR2 YNFKEQ. The CDR3 DNA reads TGTGCCAGCAGCCAGGTGGGGGACTCCACCGGGGAGCTGTTTTTT. Protein sequence: CASSQVGDSTGELFF.

This clonotype has more than one count but fewer than ten. This rearrangement joins TRBV7-9 to TRBJ1-4; 8 nucleotides line up with TRBD1. Trimming removed 5 bases from V and 4 bases from J; junction bases left unmatched: 6. CDR3 length equals 15 residues. Germline V gene lookup returns CDR1 SEHNR and CDR2 FQNEAQ (reference sequence). In DNA form, the CDR3 reads TGTGCCAGCAGCCCCCCGACAGGGGTTAATGAAAAACTGTTTTTT. It is translated as CASSPPTGVNEKLFF.

This clonotype was seen a few times. In DNA form, the CDR3 reads TGCGCCAGCAGCCAAGAGGGGGCAGGGGACAATGAGCAGTTCTTC. Amino acids: CASSQEGAGDNEQFF. The V gene is TRBV4-3, the J gene TRBJ2-1; D possibly corresponds to TRBD1 (6 bases). CDR1 is LGHNA, CDR2 YSLEER, per germline. V lost 0 bases to trimming and J lost 5 bases, with 11 bases between them. The CDR3 loop spans 15 amino acids.

This clonotype occurred once. The chain recombines TRBV7-2 with TRBJ2-1; 11 bases are a match to TRBD2. From germline, CDR1 is SGHTA and CDR2 FQGNSA. The CDR3 has 14 residues. The trim removed 5 bases at V and 9 bases at J, leaving 6 bases unmatched. The CDR3 DNA is TGTGCCAGCAGCCCGCTAGCGGGAGGCGGTGAGCAGTTCTTC. This encodes CASSPLAGGGEQFF.

This clonotype has ten or more counts. The chain is built from TRBV6-1 and TRBJ1-1; unclear D gene. Trimming took off 0 bases at V and 5 bases at J, with 10 bases between the two ends. The CDR3 consists of 14 residues. CDR1 MNHNS and CDR2 SASEGT come from the germline V gene. The CDR3 protein is CASSEAGETTEAFF. For the CDR3, the DNA is TGTGCCAGCAGTGAAGCTGGGGAAACGACTGAAGCTTTCTTT.

The chain links TRBV15 to TRBJ1-3; TRBD1 is a possible D gene (6 bases). V gave up 3 bases and J gave up 1 base, with 13 bases separating them. The CDR3 length is 16 residues. Germline V gene sequence: CDR1 LNHNV, CDR2 YYDKDF (reference sequence). The CDR3 protein is CATSRTGVKSGNTIYF. CDR3 nucleotide sequence: TGTGCCACCAGCAGGACAGGAGTGAAATCTGGAAACACCATATATTTT.

Ten or more counts support this clonotype. The gene calls are TRBV3-1 and TRBJ1-1; a possible D gene is TRBD1 (6 bases). Looked up from germline, CDR1 is LGHDT and CDR2 is YNNKEL (reference sequence). V lost 6 bases and J 1 base, leaving 12 bases between the germline ends. The CDR3 is 14 amino acids. In DNA form, the CDR3 reads TGTGCCAGCAGTCCTACGGGACAGAACACTGAAGCTTTCTTT. Translating it yields CASSPTGQNTEAFF.

The chain links TRBV11-2 to TRBJ1-1; D is undetermined. Per the germline V gene, CDR1 is SGHAT and CDR2 is FQNNGV. Trimming stripped 1 base from V and 11 bases from J, with 8 bases between. The length of the CDR3 is 11 residues. CDR3 bases: TGTGCCAGCAGCTTAGGTTTGGGTGCTTTCTTT. Its protein is CASSLGLGAFF. Supplemented by reference TRBV11-2 and TRBJ1-1, the full variable domain reads EAGVAQSPRYKIIEKRQSVAFWCNPISGHATLYWYQQILGQGPKLLIQFQNNGVVDDSQLPKDRFSAERLKGVDSTLKIQPAKLEDSAVYLCASSLGLGAFFGQGTRLTVV.

This sequence joins TRBV7-9 and TRBJ2-4; D gene unclear. CDR3 length: 12 residues. V shed 3 bases and J shed 8 bases, with 8 bases lying between them. Germline V gene data show CDR1 as SEHNR and CDR2 as FQNEAQ (reference sequence). CDR3 in amino acids: CASSFLPDIQYF. In nucleotides, the CDR3 is TGTGCCAGCAGCTTTCTCCCAGACATTCAGTACTTC.

In this sample, this clonotype turned up many times. This rearrangement joins TRBV27 to TRBJ2-1, with 9 bases identical to TRBD2. There are 16 residues in the CDR3. CDR1 and CDR2 (germline): MNHEY, SMNVEV (reference sequence). V lost 6 bases to trimming and J lost 0 bases; unmatched junction nucleotides: 6. CDR3 region: CASRTLAGSSYNEQFF. The CDR3 region has the DNA TGTGCCAGCAGGACACTAGCGGGTAGCTCCTACAATGAGCAGTTCTTC.

This chain uses TRBV30 with TRBJ2-7; TRBD2 is a possible D gene (5 bases). The CDR3 has 11 amino acids. CDR1 is GTSNPN, CDR2 SVGIG, per germline (reference sequence). Trimming removed 4 bases at V and 9 bases at J, with 13 bases between. The CDR3 reads CAWNRGLWQYF. CDR3 bases: TGTGCCTGGAATCGAGGGCTGTGGCAGTACTTC.

Ten or more counts support this clonotype. The chain couples TRBV9 to TRBJ2-7; 7 bases line up with TRBD1. V trimming: 4 bases; J trimming: 2 bases; junction bases outside the gene matches: 6. Germline values: CDR1 SGDLS, CDR2 YYNGEE. The CDR3 length is 14 residues. The CDR3 loop is CASSLGTAAYEQYF. CDR3 DNA sequence: TGTGCCAGCAGCCTGGGGACAGCTGCCTACGAGCAGTACTTC.

This clonotype was observed many times. This rearrangement joins TRBV5-6 to TRBJ2-3; D call uncertain. Germline V gene data show CDR1 as SGHDT and CDR2 as YYEEEE. The CDR3 contains 13 residues. Trimming stripped 4 bases from V and 4 bases from J, with 10 bases between. The CDR3 region is CASSVGSADTQYF. The CDR3 DNA reads TGTGCCAGCAGCGTGGGCTCGGCAGATACGCAGTATTTT.

The CDR3 region is CASSLPALAPERNLYEQYF. Here the CDR3 DNA reads TGTGCCAGCAGCTTACCGGCACTAGCCCCTGAAAGGAACTTGTACGAGCAGTACTTC. The J gene is TRBJ2-7, the V gene TRBV7-2, with D possibly matching TRBD2 (6 bases). Germline-derived CDR1 and CDR2 are SGHTA and FQGNSA. Trimming left V 2 bases short and J 4 bases short, with 27 bases between. The CDR3 spans 19 residues.

This chain uses TRBV12-5 with TRBJ2-2; no definite D call. The length of the CDR3 is 12 residues. In germline, CDR1 is LGHNT, CDR2 FRNRAP. Trimming stripped 3 bases from V and 5 bases from J, with 4 bases between. CDR3 protein: CASGFNTGELFF. The DNA of the CDR3 is TGTGCTAGTGGTTTCAATACCGGGGAGCTGTTTTTT.

This clonotype was observed a few times. The rearrangement links TRBV19 to TRBJ2-7; 7 bases line up with TRBD2. Germline V lookup: CDR1 LNHDA, CDR2 SQIVND (reference sequence). The CDR3 runs to 15 residues. The junction had 10 bases not matched to a gene; V was cut back by 8 bases and J by 0 bases. CDR3 in DNA: TGTGCCAGTGGAGGGGAGGGGACGAGCTCCTACGAGCAGTACTTC. It yields the protein CASGGEGTSSYEQYF. Filled out from reference TRBV19 and TRBJ2-7, the complete variable domain reads DGGITQSPKYLFRKEGQNVTLSCEQNLNHDAMYWYRQDPGQGLRLIYYSQIVNDFQKGDIAEGYSVSREKKESFPLTVTSAQKNPTAFYLCASGGEGTSSYEQYFGPGTRLTVT.